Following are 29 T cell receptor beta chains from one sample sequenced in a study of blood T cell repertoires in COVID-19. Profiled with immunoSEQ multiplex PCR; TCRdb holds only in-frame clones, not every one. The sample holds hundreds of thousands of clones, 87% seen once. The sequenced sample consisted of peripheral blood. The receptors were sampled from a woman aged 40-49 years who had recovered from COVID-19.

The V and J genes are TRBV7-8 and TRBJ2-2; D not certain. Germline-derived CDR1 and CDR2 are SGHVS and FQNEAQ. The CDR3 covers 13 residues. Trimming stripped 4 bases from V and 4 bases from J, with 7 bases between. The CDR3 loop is CASSSLITGELFF. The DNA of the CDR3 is TGTGCCAGCAGCTCCCTAATCACCGGGGAGCTGTTTTTT.

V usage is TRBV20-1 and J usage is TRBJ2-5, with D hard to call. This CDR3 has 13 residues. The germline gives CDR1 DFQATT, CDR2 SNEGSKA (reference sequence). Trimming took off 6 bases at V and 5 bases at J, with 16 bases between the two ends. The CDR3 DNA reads TGCAGTGCCAGTATGGTAGCAGCCGAGACCCAGTACTTC. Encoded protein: CSASMVAAETQYF.

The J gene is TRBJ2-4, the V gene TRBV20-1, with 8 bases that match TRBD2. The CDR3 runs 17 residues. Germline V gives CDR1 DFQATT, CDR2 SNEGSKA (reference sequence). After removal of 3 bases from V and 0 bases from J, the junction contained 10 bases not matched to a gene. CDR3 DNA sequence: TGCAGTGCTAGTTGGAAGCGGGGGTCCCTAGCCAAAAACATTCAGTACTTC. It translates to CSASWKRGSLAKNIQYF.

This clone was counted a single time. The chain's CDR3 is CASSPHLGRTEAFF. Written as DNA, the CDR3 is TGTGCCAGCAGTCCTCATCTGGGGAGGACTGAAGCTTTCTTT. The rearrangement uses TRBV6-5 and TRBJ1-1; D remains unclear. This CDR3 is built from 14 residues. V lost 5 bases and J lost 5, with 15 bases in between. The germline gives CDR1 MNHEY, CDR2 SVGAGI.

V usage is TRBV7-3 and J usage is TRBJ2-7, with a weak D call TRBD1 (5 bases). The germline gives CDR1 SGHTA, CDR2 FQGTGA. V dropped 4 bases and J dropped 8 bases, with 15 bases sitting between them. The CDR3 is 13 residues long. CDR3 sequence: CASSSLVDTQQYF. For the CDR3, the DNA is TGTGCCAGCAGCTCGCTCGTGGACACTCAGCAGTACTTC.

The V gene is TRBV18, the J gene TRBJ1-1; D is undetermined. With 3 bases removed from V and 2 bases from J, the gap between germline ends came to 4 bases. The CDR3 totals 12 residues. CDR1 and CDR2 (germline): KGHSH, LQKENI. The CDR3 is CASSPGNTEAFF. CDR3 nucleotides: TGTGCCAGCTCACCGGGCAACACTGAAGCTTTCTTT.

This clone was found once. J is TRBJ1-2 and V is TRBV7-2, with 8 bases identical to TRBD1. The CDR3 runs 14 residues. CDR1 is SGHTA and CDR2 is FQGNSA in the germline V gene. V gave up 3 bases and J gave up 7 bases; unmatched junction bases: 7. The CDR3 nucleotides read TGTGCCAGCAGCTTTCTCGACAGGGGCTCTGGCTACACCTTC. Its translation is CASSFLDRGSGYTF.

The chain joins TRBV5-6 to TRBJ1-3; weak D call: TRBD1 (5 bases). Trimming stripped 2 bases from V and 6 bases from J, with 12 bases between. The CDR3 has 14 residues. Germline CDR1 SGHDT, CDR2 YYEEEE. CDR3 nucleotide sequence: TGTGCCAGCAGCTTAGGGGCAGCTAAAAACACCATATATTTT. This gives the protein CASSLGAAKNTIYF.

The CDR3 protein is CASIEDRGRYGYTF. For the CDR3, the DNA is TGTGCCAGCATAGAGGACAGGGGACGGTATGGCTACACCTTC. This chain uses TRBV2 with TRBJ1-2; 9 bases fit TRBD1. Germline V gene lookup returns CDR1 SNHLY and CDR2 FYNNEI. The CDR3 extends over 14 amino acids. V was pared by 7 bases and J by 5 bases, with 8 bases of the junction left unmatched. Based on the CDR3 plus reference TRBV2 and TRBJ1-2, the full variable domain is EPEVTQTPSHQVTQMGQEVILRCVPISNHLYFYWYRQILGQKVEFLVSFYNNEISEKSEIFDDQFSVERPDGSNFTLKIRSTKLEDSAMYFCASIEDRGRYGYTFGSGTRLTVV.

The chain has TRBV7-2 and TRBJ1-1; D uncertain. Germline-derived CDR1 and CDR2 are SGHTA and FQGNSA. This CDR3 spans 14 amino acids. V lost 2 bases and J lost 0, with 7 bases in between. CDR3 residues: CASSLYSLNTEAFF. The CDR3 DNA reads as TGTGCCAGCAGCTTATATTCGTTGAACACTGAAGCTTTCTTT.

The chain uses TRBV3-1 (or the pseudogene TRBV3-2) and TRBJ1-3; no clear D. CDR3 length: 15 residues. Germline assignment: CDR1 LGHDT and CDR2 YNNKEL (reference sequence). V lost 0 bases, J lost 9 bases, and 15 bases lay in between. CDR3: CASSQESKPGATIYF. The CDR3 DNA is TGTGCCAGCAGCCAAGAGTCAAAGCCTGGTGCCACCATATATTTT.

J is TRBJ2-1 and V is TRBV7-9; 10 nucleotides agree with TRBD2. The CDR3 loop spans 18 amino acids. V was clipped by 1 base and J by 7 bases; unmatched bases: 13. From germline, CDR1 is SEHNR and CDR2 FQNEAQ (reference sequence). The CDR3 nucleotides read TGTGCCAGCAGCTTAGACGGAGCGGGGGGGCCGAGCGGGAATGAGCAGTTCTTC. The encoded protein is CASSLDGAGGPSGNEQFF. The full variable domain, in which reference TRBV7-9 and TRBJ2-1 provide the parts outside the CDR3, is DTGVSQNPRHKITKRGQNVTFRCDPISEHNRLYWYRQTLGQGPEFLTYFQNEAQLEKSRLLSDRFSAERPKGSFSTLEIQRTEQGDSAMYLCASSLDGAGGPSGNEQFFGPGTRLTVL.

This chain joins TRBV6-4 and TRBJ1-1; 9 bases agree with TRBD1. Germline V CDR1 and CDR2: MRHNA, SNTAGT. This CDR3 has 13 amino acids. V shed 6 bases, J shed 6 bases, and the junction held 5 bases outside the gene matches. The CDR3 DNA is TGTGCCAGCAGGGGACAGGGCTGGCCTGAAGCTTTCTTT. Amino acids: CASRGQGWPEAFF.

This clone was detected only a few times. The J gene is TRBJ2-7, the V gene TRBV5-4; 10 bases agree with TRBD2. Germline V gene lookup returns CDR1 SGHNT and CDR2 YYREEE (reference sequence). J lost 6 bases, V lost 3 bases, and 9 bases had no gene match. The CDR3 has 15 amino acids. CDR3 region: CASSSSGGYRGEQYF. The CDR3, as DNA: TGTGCCAGCAGCTCTAGCGGGGGCTACCGGGGCGAGCAGTACTTC.

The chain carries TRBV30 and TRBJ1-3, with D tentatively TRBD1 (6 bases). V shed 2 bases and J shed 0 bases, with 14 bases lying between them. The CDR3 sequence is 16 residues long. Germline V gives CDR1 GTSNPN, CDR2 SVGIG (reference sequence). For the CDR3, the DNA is TGTGCCTGGAGTCCAAGGGGGTATAGCTCTGGAAACACCATATATTTT. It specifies CAWSPRGYSSGNTIYF.

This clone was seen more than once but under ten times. CDR3 amino acids: CASSQRGTGVYEQYF. The CDR3, as DNA: TGTGCCAGCAGCCAACGTGGGACGGGAGTCTACGAGCAGTACTTC. This chain joins TRBV3-1 (or the pseudogene TRBV3-2) and TRBJ2-7; possibly TRBD2 for D (6 bases). Germline V gene lookup returns CDR1 LGHDT and CDR2 YNNKEL (reference sequence). V shed 2 bases and J shed 3 bases, with 14 bases lying between them. CDR3 length: 15 amino acids.

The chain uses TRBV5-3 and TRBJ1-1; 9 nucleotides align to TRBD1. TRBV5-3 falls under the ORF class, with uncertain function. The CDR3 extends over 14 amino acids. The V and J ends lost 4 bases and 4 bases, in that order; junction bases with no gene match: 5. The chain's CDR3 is CARSGMTGGTEAFF. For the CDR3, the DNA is TGTGCCAGAAGCGGGATGACAGGGGGCACTGAAGCTTTCTTT.

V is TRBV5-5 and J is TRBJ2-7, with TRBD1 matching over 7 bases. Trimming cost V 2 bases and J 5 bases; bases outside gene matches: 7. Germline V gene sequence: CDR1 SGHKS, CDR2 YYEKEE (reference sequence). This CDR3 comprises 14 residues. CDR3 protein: CASSFRQGVHEQYF. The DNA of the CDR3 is TGTGCCAGCAGCTTTCGCCAGGGGGTCCACGAGCAGTACTTC.

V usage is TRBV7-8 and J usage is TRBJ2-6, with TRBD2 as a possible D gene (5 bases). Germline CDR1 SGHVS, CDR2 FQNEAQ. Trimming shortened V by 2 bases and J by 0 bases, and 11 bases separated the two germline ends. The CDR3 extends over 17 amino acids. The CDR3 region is CASSLSGRYSGANVLTF. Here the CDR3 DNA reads TGTGCCAGCAGCTTAAGCGGCAGGTACTCTGGGGCCAACGTCCTGACTTTC.

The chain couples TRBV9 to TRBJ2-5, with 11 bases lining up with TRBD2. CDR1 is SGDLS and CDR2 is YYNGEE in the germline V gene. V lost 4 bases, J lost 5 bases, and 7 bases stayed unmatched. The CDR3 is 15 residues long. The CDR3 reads CASSLAGGMVETQYF. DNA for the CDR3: TGTGCCAGCAGCTTAGCGGGGGGGATGGTGGAGACCCAGTACTTC. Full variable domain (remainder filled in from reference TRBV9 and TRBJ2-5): DSGVTQTPKHLITATGQRVTLRCSPRSGDLSVYWYQQSLDQGLQFLIQYYNGEERAKGNILERFSAQQFPDLHSELNLSSLELGDSALYFCASSLAGGMVETQYFGPGTRLLVL.

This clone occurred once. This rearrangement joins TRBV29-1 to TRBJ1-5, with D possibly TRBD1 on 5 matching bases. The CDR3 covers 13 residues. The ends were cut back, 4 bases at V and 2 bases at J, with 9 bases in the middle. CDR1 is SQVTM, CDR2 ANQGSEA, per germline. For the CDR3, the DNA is TGCAGCGTTGGACAGTTGGGCAATCAGCCCCAGCATTTT. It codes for CSVGQLGNQPQHF.

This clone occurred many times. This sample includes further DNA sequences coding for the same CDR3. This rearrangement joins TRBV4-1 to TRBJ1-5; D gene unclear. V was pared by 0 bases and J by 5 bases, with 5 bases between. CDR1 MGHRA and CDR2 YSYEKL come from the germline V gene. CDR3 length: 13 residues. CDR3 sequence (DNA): TGCGCCAGCAGCCAAGAGAGGGATCAGCCCCAGCATTTT. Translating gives CASSQERDQPQHF.

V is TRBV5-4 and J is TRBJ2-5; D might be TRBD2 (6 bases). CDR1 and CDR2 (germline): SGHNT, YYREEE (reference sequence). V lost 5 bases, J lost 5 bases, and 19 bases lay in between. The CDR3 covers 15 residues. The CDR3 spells CASRAPGRDFETQYF. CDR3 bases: TGTGCCAGCAGGGCCCCTGGGCGGGACTTCGAGACCCAGTACTTC. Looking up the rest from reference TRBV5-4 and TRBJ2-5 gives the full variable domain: ETGVTQSPTHLIKTRGQQVTLRCSSQSGHNTVSWYQQALGQGPQFIFQYYREEENGRGNFPPRFSGLQFPNYSSELNVNALELDDSALYLCASRAPGRDFETQYFGPGTRLLVL.

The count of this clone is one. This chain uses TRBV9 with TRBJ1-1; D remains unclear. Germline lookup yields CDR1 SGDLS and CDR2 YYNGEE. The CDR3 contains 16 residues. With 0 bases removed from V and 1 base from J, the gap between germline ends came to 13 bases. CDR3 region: CASSVATSFRNTEAFF. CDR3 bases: TGTGCCAGCAGCGTAGCTACGAGCTTTCGGAACACTGAAGCTTTCTTT.

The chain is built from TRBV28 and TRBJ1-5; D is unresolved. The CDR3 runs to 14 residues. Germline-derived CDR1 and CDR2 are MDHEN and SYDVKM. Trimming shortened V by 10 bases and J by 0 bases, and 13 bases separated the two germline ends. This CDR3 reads CAIGSRGSNQPQHF. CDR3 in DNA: TGTGCCATTGGAAGCCGGGGTAGCAATCAGCCCCAGCATTTT.

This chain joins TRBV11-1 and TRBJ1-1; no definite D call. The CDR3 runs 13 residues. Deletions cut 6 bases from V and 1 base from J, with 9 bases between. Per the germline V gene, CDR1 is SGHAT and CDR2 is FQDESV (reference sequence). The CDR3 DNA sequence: TGTGCCAGCAGTCCAAGACAGAACACTGAAGCTTTCTTT. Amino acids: CASSPRQNTEAFF.

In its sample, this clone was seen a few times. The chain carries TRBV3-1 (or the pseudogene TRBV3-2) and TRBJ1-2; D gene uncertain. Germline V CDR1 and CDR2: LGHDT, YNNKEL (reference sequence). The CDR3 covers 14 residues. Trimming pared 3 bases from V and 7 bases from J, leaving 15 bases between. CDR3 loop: CASSQQDPGSGYTF. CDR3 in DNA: TGTGCCAGCAGCCAGCAGGACCCCGGGAGTGGCTACACCTTC.

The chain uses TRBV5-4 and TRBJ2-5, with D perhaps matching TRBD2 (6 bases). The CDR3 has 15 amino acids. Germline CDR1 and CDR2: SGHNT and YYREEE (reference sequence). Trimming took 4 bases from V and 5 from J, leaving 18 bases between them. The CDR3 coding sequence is TGTGCCAGCAGCCATGGGGGGACGGTGAGGGAGACCCAGTACTTC. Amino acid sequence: CASSHGGTVRETQYF.

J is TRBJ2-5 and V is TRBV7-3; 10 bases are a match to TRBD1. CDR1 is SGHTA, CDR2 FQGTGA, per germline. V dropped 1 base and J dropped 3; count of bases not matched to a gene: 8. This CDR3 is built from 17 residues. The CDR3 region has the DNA TGTGCCAGCAGCTTAAGAGGACAGGGGGTCACCGAAGAGACCCAGTACTTC. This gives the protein CASSLRGQGVTEETQYF.